In its sample, the clone carrying this T cell receptor (beta chain) was seen a few times. These data are taken from a study of low-dose radiotherapy and immunotherapy resistance in tumors. Looking at the study overall: Patients of Cohort 1 had 0.5 Gy fractions every 2 weeks, which summed to 6.5 Gy.

cDNA synthesis used a TRAV/TRBV-specific primer set for both chains. For amplifying TCRs, the PCR ran for around 20 cycles with Phusion, which was used together with a constant-region primer and the adapter on the V primers. In vitro transcription amplified the mRNA that had been isolated. From the reads, TCRdb called clonotypes with MiXCR, one entry per CDR3 protein. Of about 58,000 distinct CDR3 sequences in the sample, about 23% were seen once. The CDR3 length is 16 residues. The V gene's germline CDR1 is KGHSH and CDR2 LQKENI. Trimming stripped 5 bases from V and 1 base from J, with 15 bases between. Described time point: after trial treatment. Treatment defined: LDRT plus nivolumab, ipilimumab, low-dose cyclophosphamide and aspirin (RACIN trial). Donors were dosed with nivolumab and ipilimumab; they also received aspirin, low-dose cyclophosphamide and low-dose radiotherapy. Each eligible patient had an advanced solid tumor, and these tumors lacked tumor-infiltrating lymphocytes.

The sequencing used PBMCs, collected after low-dose radiotherapy plus immunotherapy. The chain couples TRBV18 to TRBJ2-4; D might be TRBD1 or TRBD2, each matching 5 bases. The clonotype comes from a male donor with prostate cancer. CDR3 residues: CASSTTRGAAKNIQYF. Here the CDR3 DNA reads TGTGCCAGCTCAACAACTAGGGGCGCGGCCAAAAACATTCAGTACTTC.